This T cell receptor beta chain was retrieved from a study of blood T cell repertoires in COVID-19. Across the study: Italy, Spain and the United States were the sources of the convalescent and acute COVID-19 samples. PBMCs, B-cell-depleted T cells, or T cells provided the cDNA or gDNA that made up the material.

The data were produced by immunoSEQ multiplex PCR, yet TCRdb's version contains in-frame clones alone and is incomplete. The sample has tens of thousands of clones; roughly 76% are singletons. Specimen: peripheral blood. This TCR was recovered from a woman in her 50s with acute or convalescent COVID-19.

CDR3 coding DNA: TGTGCCAGCAGTGAGGGGACAGGGGGAGGATGGCCCCAGCATTTT. Its translation is CASSEGTGGGWPQHF. The genes are TRBV6-1 and TRBJ1-5; 11 bases agree with TRBD1. Germline V lookup: CDR1 MNHNS, CDR2 SASEGT. The ends lost 3 bases at V and 9 bases at J; junction bases unmatched: 7. The CDR3 runs to 15 residues.